The clone carrying this T cell receptor (beta chain) was seen only once. The data belong to a study of blood T cell repertoires in COVID-19. The V end lost 3 bases, the J end lost 2 bases, and 4 bases lay between the germline ends. The germline gives CDR1 ENHRY, CDR2 SYGVKD. This CDR3 has 12 amino acids. In the study's own analysis: Using reference gene primer amplification, nucleated cell counts were estimated. Method: immunoSEQ multiplex PCR; TCRdb's copy keeps in-frame clones and lacks some. V and J calls and clone size are as listed in that table; D and trimming were resolved from the DNA. Found here are some 180,000 clones, around 81% of them singletons; the top ten hold approximately 7.6%.

The TCR was taken from an elderly woman with COVID-19, enrolled during active disease. The material sequenced was peripheral blood. The chain is built from TRBV10-3 and TRBJ2-5; D remains unclear. The CDR3 region is CAISDRQETQYF. The CDR3 coding sequence is TGTGCCATCAGTGACAGACAAGAGACCCAGTACTTC.